Listed below are T cell receptor beta chains from one sample, sequenced in a study of blood T cell repertoires in COVID-19. Clones were read by immunoSEQ multiplex PCR, and TCRdb kept only the in-frame ones, dropping some. The sample has fewer than 400,000 clones, over 90% seen once. The sample consisted of PBMCs or T cells enriched from blood (not recorded which). Receptors originate from a woman aged 25 to 39 who had been exposed to COVID-19. The CDR3 runs from the conserved cysteine through the conserved F or W. The order of the fields is V gene, clone size, D gene, J gene, CDR3 protein, CDR3 DNA. A D gene is named only where the DNA matches it firmly. Rows may omit the clone size; those that give it use once, few, many or a size class.

V: TRBV6-1
size: NA
D: TRBD2
J: TRBJ2-7
CDR3: CASSEQVLAGYSYEQYF
DNA: TGTGCCAGCAGTGAACAGGTGCTAGCGGGGTATTCCTACGAGCAGTACTTC

V: TRBV5-1
size: NA
D: NA
J: TRBJ2-3
CDR3: CASSLERWGDTQYF
DNA: TGCGCCAGCAGCTTGGAGCGGTGGGGAGATACGCAGTATTTT

V: TRBV4-3
size: few
D: NA
J: TRBJ1-1
CDR3: CASSQDHKGYTEAFF
DNA: TGCGCCAGCAGCCAAGATCATAAGGGGTACACTGAAGCTTTCTTT

V: TRBV18
size: NA
D: NA
J: TRBJ1-4
CDR3: CASSPALVGGNEKLFF
DNA: TGTGCCAGCTCACCAGCCCTTGTGGGGGGTAATGAAAAACTGTTTTTT

V: TRBV19
size: NA
D: TRBD1
J: TRBJ1-2
CDR3: CASSIPRGTVYGYTF
DNA: TGTGCCAGTAGTATCCCCAGGGGGACCGTCTATGGCTACACCTTC

V: TRBV19
size: NA
D: TRBD1
J: TRBJ1-4
CDR3: CASSMGQGAEKLFF
DNA: TGTGCCAGTAGTATGGGGCAGGGGGCTGAAAAACTGTTTTTT

V: TRBV19
size: NA
D: NA
J: TRBJ1-2
CDR3: CASSITAGQYSGYTF
DNA: TGTGCCAGTAGTATAACGGCAGGGCAGTACTCTGGCTACACCTTC

V: TRBV2
size: NA
D: NA
J: TRBJ2-5
CDR3: CASSFTEQETQYF
DNA: TGTGCCAGCAGTTTCACAGAACAAGAGACCCAGTACTTC

V: TRBV6-5
size: NA
D: NA
J: TRBJ1-1
CDR3: CASNPTAMNTEAFF
DNA: TGTGCCAGCAACCCGACAGCCATGAACACTGAAGCTTTCTTT

V: TRBV25-1
size: once
D: NA
J: TRBJ1-1
CDR3: CATATALNTEAFF
DNA: TGTGCCACTGCGACAGCCCTGAACACTGAAGCTTTCTTT

V: TRBV3-1/TRBV3-2
size: few
D: TRBD1
J: TRBJ1-1
CDR3: CASSQRKTGVRLWTEAFF
DNA: TGTGCCAGCAGCCAACGTAAGACAGGGGTGAGACTGTGGACTGAAGCTTTCTTT

V: TRBV18
size: NA
D: NA
J: TRBJ2-4
CDR3: CASSPGLGGTTKNIQYF
DNA: TGTGCCAGCTCACCTGGTCTGGGGGGTACGACCAAAAACATTCAGTACTTC

V: TRBV19
size: few
D: TRBD1
J: TRBJ1-5
CDR3: CASGGQGAQPQHF
DNA: TGTGCCAGTGGGGGACAGGGGGCCCAGCCCCAGCATTTT

V: TRBV7-4
size: NA
D: NA
J: TRBJ1-4
CDR3: CASSLGASTGEKLFF
DNA: TGTGCCAGCAGCTTAGGGGCCAGTACAGGAGAAAAACTGTTTTTT

V: TRBV4-3
size: NA
D: NA
J: TRBJ1-2
CDR3: CASSQDLQGIWYGYTF
DNA: TGCGCCAGCAGCCAAGATCTGCAGGGTATCTGGTATGGCTACACCTTC

V: TRBV6-6
size: NA
D: TRBD1
J: TRBJ1-3
CDR3: CASRGRQGSTGNTIYF
DNA: TGTGCCAGCAGGGGTAGACAGGGGTCAACTGGAAACACCATATATTTT

V: TRBV14
size: NA
D: NA
J: TRBJ1-2
CDR3: CASSQNGNYGYTF
DNA: TGTGCCAGCAGCCAAAACGGGAACTATGGCTACACCTTC

V: TRBV28
size: NA
D: NA
J: TRBJ1-2
CDR3: CASSFPGGAYGYTF
DNA: TGTGCCAGCAGTTTTCCTGGGGGGGCCTATGGCTACACCTTC

V: TRBV6-2/TRBV6-3
size: NA
D: TRBD1
J: TRBJ1-2
CDR3: CASSYSASGTGFDGYTF
DNA: TGTGCCAGCAGTTACTCGGCCTCTGGGACAGGGTTTGATGGCTACACCTTC

V: TRBV5-1
size: NA
D: TRBD1
J: TRBJ2-3
CDR3: CASSLGAGGFDTQYF
DNA: TGCGCCAGCAGCCTAGGGGCAGGGGGCTTCGATACGCAGTATTTT

V: TRBV6-5
size: NA
D: NA
J: TRBJ2-5
CDR3: CASSQGDFQETQYF
DNA: TGTGCCAGCAGCCAGGGGGACTTCCAAGAGACCCAGTACTTC

V: TRBV3-1/TRBV3-2
size: NA
D: NA
J: TRBJ1-5
CDR3: CASSQAGRVNQPQHF
DNA: TGTGCCAGCAGCCAAGCCGGCAGGGTCAATCAGCCCCAGCATTTT

V: TRBV7-8
size: NA
D: TRBD2
J: TRBJ2-1
CDR3: CASSPTGLAGSQAFF
DNA: TGTGCCAGCAGCCCCACGGGACTAGCGGGATCTCAGGCGTTCTTC

V: TRBV3-1/TRBV3-2
size: NA
D: TRBD2
J: TRBJ2-7
CDR3: CASSQDASGVRYEQYF
DNA: TGTGCCAGCAGCCAAGATGCTAGCGGGGTTCGCTACGAGCAGTACTTC

V: TRBV5-1
size: once
D: NA
J: TRBJ1-5
CDR3: CASSLVSGPNQPQHF
DNA: TGCGCCAGCAGCTTGGTGTCAGGCCCCAATCAGCCCCAGCATTTT

V: TRBV7-8
size: NA
D: TRBD1
J: TRBJ1-2
CDR3: CASSLAGQGASHYGYTF
DNA: TGTGCCAGCAGCTTAGCGGGACAGGGGGCCTCTCACTATGGCTACACCTTC

V: TRBV18
size: NA
D: NA
J: TRBJ1-3
CDR3: CASSGGTSSGNTIYF
DNA: TGTGCCAGCTCGGGCGGCACTAGCTCTGGAAACACCATATATTTT

V: TRBV27
size: NA
D: NA
J: TRBJ1-2
CDR3: CASSLSSGRPYGYTF
DNA: TGTGCCAGCAGTTTATCTTCGGGTCGCCCCTATGGCTACACCTTC

V: TRBV15
size: NA
D: NA
J: TRBJ2-5
CDR3: CATSRDPNPQETQYF
DNA: TGTGCCACCAGCAGAGATCCTAACCCCCAAGAGACCCAGTACTTC

V: TRBV19
size: NA
D: NA
J: TRBJ1-6
CDR3: CASTQGTTGNSPLHF
DNA: TGTGCCAGTACCCAGGGTACCACGGGTAATTCACCCCTCCACTTT

V: TRBV11-2
size: NA
D: NA
J: TRBJ2-3
CDR3: CASSPQRGTDTQYF
DNA: TGTGCCAGCAGCCCCCAACGGGGCACAGATACGCAGTATTTT

V: TRBV5-4
size: NA
D: TRBD1
J: TRBJ2-7
CDR3: CASSAGTGDYEQYF
DNA: TGTGCCAGCAGCGCCGGGACAGGGGACTACGAGCAGTACTTC

V: TRBV7-2
size: NA
D: NA
J: TRBJ1-1
CDR3: CASSFLGGGTEAFF
DNA: TGTGCCAGCAGCTTCCTCGGGGGGGGAACTGAAGCTTTCTTT

V: TRBV6-2/TRBV6-3
size: NA
D: NA
J: TRBJ2-1
CDR3: CASSYYLISVPNEQFF
DNA: TGTGCCAGCAGTTACTACCTGATCAGTGTCCCCAATGAGCAGTTCTTC